The rows below give T cell receptor beta chains drawn from one sample of a study of T-cell reconstitution after alpha-beta-depleted transplantation in children. MiXCR was run by TCRdb on the PCR reads, yielding one entry per CDR3 protein. The sample lists about 460,000 distinct CDR3 sequences, around 12% occurring once. This sample comprised PBMCs from the stem cell graft donor, obtained from the stem cell graft. The receptors stem from a human donor who donated a stem cell graft to a child with combined immunodeficiency. Each CDR3 is given without its conserved first and last residue. Clone size appears in some rows only: once, few, many, or a class for an expanded clone.

v_call | clone_size | cdr3_aa
TRBV27 | NA | ASTPRGFGGTSYEQY
TRBV6-5 | NA | ASSSRTGIFLYGYT
TRBV24-1 | NA | ATSGRSPGWSNEQF
TRBV24-1 | few | ATKGQRSTDTQY
TRBV12-3/TRBV12-4 | many | ASSNPLGGTPDTQY
TRBV20-1 | NA | SAREAGLETQY
TRBV28 | NA | ASSSIMGSPLH
TRBV19 | NA | ASRKAAFNEQF
TRBV7-9 | NA | ASSLMDARRETQY
TRBV12-3/TRBV12-4 | many | ASSLQMNTEAF
TRBV15 | many | ATSRALEGNQPQH
TRBV4-3 | few | ASSQEPPLRGAKNIQY
TRBV7-2 | few | ASSSQLGSGRSEQF
TRBV10-3 | NA | AISESSPSPIDTQY
TRBV7-2 | many | ASSLVTGIQETQY
TRBV20-1 | few | SADPRQGTYGYT
TRBV6-2/TRBV6-3 | NA | ASRPFITGATGSYNEQF
TRBV6-5 | few | ASSATGYEQF
TRBV5-4 | few | ASSLDSYSYNEQF
TRBV10-3 | few | AISESGTPRRGEAF
TRBV27 | NA | ASSPLAGVDEQY
TRBV20-1 | NA | SAVAGRARADTQY
TRBV27 | many | ASSSSPRWDNEQF
TRBV6-1 | few | ASTGGGHTEAF
TRBV20-1 | NA | SAREDWADSTDTQY
TRBV28 | many | ATSDSTYEQY
TRBV6-2/TRBV6-3 | NA | ASSCPETDTQY
TRBV20-1 | many | SASGGPGLLNYEQY
TRBV6-1 | NA | ASSEAEGQGGETQY
TRBV20-1 | many | SARGPGGNTIY
TRBV12-3/TRBV12-4 | NA | ASSHQKRGIGLNQPQH
TRBV7-9 | many | ASSLAAETQY
TRBV24-1 | many | ATSDSGDLRGNEQF
TRBV3-1 | few | ASSQGIAGGGYEQY
TRBV24-1 | many | ATSDFGADYNEQF
TRBV18 | many | ASSPRRDSQETQY